This entry concerns a single TCR beta chain. Its antigen is still unknown. This record belongs to a study of cytomegalovirus exposure and HLA in healthy donors. The PCR was carried out with 60 Vbeta primers and 13 Jbeta primers. TCRdb's table, derived via immunoSEQ multiplex PCR, lists solely in-frame clones and lacks some. The table records 140,000 to 150,000 clones, roughly 80% of them present only once. Every donor was a healthy person donating bone marrow. The donors, nominally healthy at sampling, likely had unrecorded immune exposures. Germline CDR1 reads MNHEY; CDR2 reads SVGAGI. This CDR3 comprises 14 residues. Between the trimmed V and J ends, which lost 5 bases and 5 bases, there was a span of 13 bases. Findings of the study overall: The only immune exposure information that was available was CMV serostatus. Diagnosis of cytomegalovirus status made by the classifier reportedly showed high specificity and sensitivity.

Material: PBMCs. The J gene is TRBJ1-5, the V gene TRBV6-5; D gene unclear. The receptor's source is a woman aged 35 to 49 in good health and CMV-seropositive. The CDR3 region has the DNA TGTGCCAGCAGTCCCGGTGGGGAGTATCAGCCCCAGCATTTT. It translates to CASSPGGEYQPQHF.